The 20 T cell receptor beta chains below come from one sample, sequenced in a study of tumor-infiltrating lymphocytes in primary liver carcinoma (dated by TCRdb to about 2017). The reads were generated on an Illumina HiSeq 2500. TCRbeta-specific cDNA was reverse-transcribed from 500 ng total RNA using a constant-region primer and ProtoScript II reverse transcriptase. Construction of the TCRbeta libraries relied on three nested rounds of multiplex PCR, following a slightly modified ARM-PCR procedure. Each of the first two PCR rounds ran for roughly 9 cycles using multiplex TRBV1-TRBV30 forward primers together with a Cbeta reverse primer. TCRdb trimmed the raw reads at Q25, called clones with MiXCR and kept productive beta chains. Rows merge per CDR3 protein into single entries with the most common DNA and genes. Present in this sample are about 50,000 distinct CDR3 sequences, around 77% of which were seen just once. Roughly 25% of the sample goes to the ten largest clones.

Total RNA and DNA were co-extracted without cell sorting from 20-30 mg of bulk tissue using the AllPrep DNA/RNA mini kit. Sequenced input: liver tumor tissue from sampling region 5. This sample's cell subset or site label indicates: tumor region T5, tumor centre. Receptor source: a man between 35 and 55 years old with primary liver carcinoma and hepatitis B virus infection.

As for this clonotype: At one end the junction does not follow the germline gene, possibly because of a read error. The chain recombines TRBV29-1 with TRBJ1-2; perhaps TRBD1 as D (5 bases). The CDR3 sequence is 13 residues long. Germline V gives CDR1 SQVTM, CDR2 ANQGSEA. DNA of the CDR3: TGCTGCGTTGAATTAGCAGGGTTCTATGGCTACACCTTC. Translation: CCVELAGFYGYTF.

Note on this clonotype: Compared with germline, one end of the junction differs, possibly owing to a read error. The rearrangement links TRBV11-2 to TRBJ2-2; 7 nucleotides agree with TRBD2. CDR1 and CDR2 from the germline V gene are SGHAT and FQNNGV. The CDR3 spans 16 residues. The CDR3 here is CASSSSSGASTGELFF. DNA for the CDR3: TGTGCCAGTAGCTCTTCTAGCGGCGCGAGCACCGGGGAGCTGTTTTTT.

Concerning this clonotype: A read error may account for a junction end that differs from germline. The rearrangement links TRBV30 to TRBJ1-1; D uncertain. Per the germline V gene, CDR1 is GTSNPN and CDR2 is SVGIG (reference sequence). The length of the CDR3 is 12 residues. The CDR3 nucleotides read TGTGCGTGGAAGGGCGGTAACACCGTAGCTTTCTTT. It specifies CAWKGGNTVAFF.

The rearrangement uses TRBV12-3 or TRBV12-4 and TRBJ1-1, with no clear D. V lost 6 bases, J lost 4 bases, and 12 bases lay in between. This CDR3 spans 13 amino acids. The CDR3: CASSFKNGTEAFF. CDR3 nucleotides: TGTGCCAGCAGCTTCAAAAACGGCACTGAAGCTTTCTTT.

On this clonotype: One end of the junction is discordant with germline, which a read error may explain. The V gene is TRBV14, the J gene TRBJ1-1; D ambiguous. This CDR3 has 13 residues. Germline lookup yields CDR1 SGHDN and CDR2 FVKESK. CDR3 bases: TGTGCCAGCAGCCGAGAGGTTCAGTTGCGGGCTTTATTT. This sequence encodes CASSREVQLRALF.

Remarks on this clonotype: The final CDR3 position lacks the conserved phenylalanine or tryptophan, pointing to a likely read error. The chain joins TRBV11-1 to TRBJ2-4; 13 bases fit TRBD2. The CDR3 totals 16 residues. Germline CDR1 reads SGHAT; CDR2 reads FQDESV (reference sequence). Unmatched junction bases numbered 8, after V lost 9 bases and J lost 3 bases. As DNA, the CDR3 is TGTGCCAGTTTTCCCGGGACTAGCGGGATCAAAAACATTCAGTACCTC. Translation gives CASFPGTSGIKNIQYL.

As regards this clonotype: A much larger clone is a single base away; this may be a read error. This chain joins TRBV2 and TRBJ1-6, with D perhaps matching TRBD1 (6 bases). Germline V CDR1 and CDR2: SNHLY, FYNNEI. The CDR3 length is 13 residues. The CDR3 here is CASMGGADSPFHF. For the CDR3, the DNA is TGTGCCAGCATGGGGGGGGCGGATTCACCCTTCCACTTT.

The sample holds one count of this clonotype. Because it lacks the conserved phenylalanine or tryptophan at the end, this CDR3 is likely a read error. V usage is TRBV12-3 or TRBV12-4 and J usage is TRBJ1-1; D uncertain. This CDR3 is 14 amino acids long. The ends were cut back, 7 bases at V and 4 bases at J, with 16 bases in the middle. The CDR3 nucleotides are TGTGCCAGCACCCCCGGACGGCAGAGCACTGAAGCTTTCTCT. It specifies CASTPGRQSTEAFS.

Turning to this clonotype: The junction departs from germline at one end; a sequencing error may be responsible. The chain uses TRBV18 and TRBJ2-5; TRBD2 matches 7 bases. In germline, CDR1 is KGHSH, CDR2 LQKENI. CDR3 length: 13 residues. The DNA of the CDR3 is TGTGTCAGCTCGCCGGTAGCGGGAGAGACCCAGTACTTC. It specifies CVSSPVAGETQYF.

This clonotype appeared a few times. The final CDR3 position lacks the conserved phenylalanine or tryptophan, pointing to a likely read error. It is unclear where the CDR3 begins or ends on the DNA, so no DNA is shown, and the CDR3 is as TCRdb lists it. The chain joins TRBV29-1 to TRBJ2-7; TRBD2, the table's D call, lacks a check against the DNA. Termini included, the CDR3 measures 13 amino acids. CDR1 is SQVTM and CDR2 is ANQGSEA in the germline V gene. The CDR3 loop reads CSGRLAGGHEQHS.

The chain joins TRBV6-6 to TRBJ2-3; TRBD2 might be the D (5 bases). Trimming pared 10 bases from V and 5 bases from J, leaving 19 bases between. CDR1 is MNHNY and CDR2 is SVGAGI in the germline V gene (reference sequence). CDR3 length equals 14 residues. The CDR3 bases are TGTGCCAAGCCCCCAGTGGGAGAACGAGATACGCAGTATTTT. Amino acid sequence: CAKPPVGERDTQYF.

The chain recombines TRBV20-1 with TRBJ2-5; D is unclear. Per the germline V gene, CDR1 is DFQATT and CDR2 is SNEGSKA (reference sequence). This CDR3 comprises 12 residues. V was clipped by 0 bases and J by 0 bases, with 2 bases between them. As DNA, the CDR3 is TGCAGTGCTAGAGAGAACCAAGAGACCCAGTACTTC. This translates into CSARENQETQYF.

As concerns this clonotype: This may arise from a read error, as a much more abundant clone is one base away. This chain joins TRBV2 and TRBJ2-1, with TRBD2 as a possible D gene (5 bases). CDR3 length: 13 amino acids. V lost 6 bases and J lost 12, with 18 bases in between. Per germline, CDR1 SNHLY and CDR2 FYNNEI. CDR3 region: CASRKGQAGGQFF. The CDR3 DNA reads TGTGCCAGCAGGAAAGGGCAAGCAGGAGGGCAGTTCTTC.

About this clonotype itself: The junction does not match germline at one end; this may be a read error. CDR3 sequence (DNA): TGCACCAGCACCCACACTGGGGATGAGGAGTTCTTC. Protein sequence: CTSTHTGDEEFF. The V and J genes are TRBV10-2 and TRBJ2-1; D not resolved. The CDR3 loop spans 12 amino acids. In germline, CDR1 is WSHSY, CDR2 SAAADI.

On this clonotype itself: Mismatch with germline at one junction end may stem from a read error. This chain joins TRBV29-1 and TRBJ2-1, with D perhaps TRBD1 (5 bases). The germline V gene has CDR1 SQVTM and CDR2 ANQGSEA. This CDR3 has 14 residues. The CDR3 loop is CSVLGQGLYNEKFF. The CDR3 coding sequence is TGCAGCGTTTTGGGGCAGGGCCTTTACAATGAGAAGTTCTTC.

As to this clonotype: One end of the junction fails to match germline, which may point to a read error. The rearrangement joins TRBV14 to TRBJ1-6; weak D call: TRBD1 (6 bases). The length of the CDR3 is 14 residues. Germline V gene lookup returns CDR1 SGHDN and CDR2 FVKESK. The CDR3 is CASSHSGEDSSLHF. CDR3 coding DNA: TGTGCCAGTAGCCACTCAGGGGAAGATTCATCCCTCCACTTT.

A note on this clonotype: Compared with germline, one end of the junction differs, possibly owing to a read error. The V and J genes are TRBV11-2 and TRBJ2-6; D may be TRBD1 or TRBD2 (6 bases each). Germline-derived CDR1 and CDR2 are SGHAT and FQNNGV. The CDR3 is 21 residues long. The CDR3 reads CSSRMGGGRGISLSGANVLTF. CDR3 DNA sequence: TGTTCCAGCAGAATGGGGGGAGGCAGGGGCATTTCCCTCTCTGGGGCCAACGTCCTGACTTTC.

The table lists this clonotype with a few counts. The chain has TRBV9 and TRBJ2-7; D unclear. The CDR3 has 14 residues. V was shortened by 0 bases and J by 0 bases, with 7 bases between the two germline ends. The germline gives CDR1 SGDLS, CDR2 YYNGEE. As DNA, the CDR3 is TGTGCCAGCAGCGTAGCCGGAGCCTCCTACGAGCAGTACTTC. This codes for CASSVAGASYEQYF. The variable domain in full, with the rest retrieved from reference TRBV9 and TRBJ2-7, is DSGVTQTPKHLITATGQRVTLRCSPRSGDLSVYWYQQSLDQGLQFLIQYYNGEERAKGNILERFSAQQFPDLHSELNLSSLELGDSALYFCASSVAGASYEQYFGPGTRLTVT.

The chain links TRBV12-3 or TRBV12-4 to TRBJ1-5, with D unclear. The better agreement between TRBJ2-3 and the DNA end casts doubt on the J call. This CDR3 is 14 amino acids long. The DNA for the CDR3 is TGTGCCAGCAGTTTTTCGGGTTCCAATCAGCCCCAGTATTTT. It codes for CASSFSGSNQPQYF.

On this clonotype itself: Germline is not matched at one junction end, which may reflect a read error. The rearrangement links TRBV11-3 to TRBJ2-1; D is perhaps TRBD2 (5 bases). Germline CDR1 and CDR2: SGHNT and YENEEA. The CDR3 length is 12 residues. This CDR3 reads CASSLNPNERLF. The CDR3 bases are TGTGCCAGCAGCTTAAATCCCAATGAGCGGTTATTC.